The next 13 T cell receptor beta chains were all read from a single sample in a study of CD8+ T cells in alopecia areata. Following RNA extraction, reverse transcription yielded cDNA that acted as the sequencing template. Assay used: immunoSEQ multiplex PCR; TCRdb lists only in-frame clones, some missing. The data hold 120,000 to 150,000 clones, with roughly 58% observed a single time. The sequenced sample was CD8+ T cells sorted from blood. The receptors were gathered from a human donor in good health.

The J gene is TRBJ2-3, the V gene TRBV5-6; the match to TRBD1 covers 10 bases. V lost 5 bases and J lost 6; bases outside the gene matches: 6. The CDR3 is 14 amino acids. Germline V gene data show CDR1 as SGHDT and CDR2 as YYEEEE. The CDR3 region is CASRPDRGHDTQYF. DNA of the CDR3: TGTGCCAGCAGACCCGACAGGGGGCACGATACGCAGTATTTT.

This clone was observed a single time. The chain couples TRBV15 to TRBJ2-1; D gene ambiguous. This CDR3 comprises 16 residues. Germline CDR1 LNHNV, CDR2 YYDKDF (reference sequence). The V and J ends lost 1 base and 5 bases respectively, with 15 bases between them. The CDR3 protein is CATSRVTLPPNNEQFF. The CDR3 DNA sequence: TGTGCCACCAGCAGAGTTACACTCCCCCCTAACAATGAGCAGTTCTTC. The full variable domain, with the rest looked up from reference TRBV15 and TRBJ2-1, is DAMVIQNPRYQVTQFGKPVTLSCSQTLNHNVMYWYQQKSSQAPKLLFHYYDKDFNNEADTPDNFQSRRPNTSFCFLDIRSPGLGDTAMYLCATSRVTLPPNNEQFFGPGTRLTVL.

The chain carries TRBV27 and TRBJ2-2; D perhaps matches TRBD1 (6 bases). CDR1 is MNHEY and CDR2 is SMNVEV in the germline V gene (reference sequence). V shed 10 bases and J shed 1 base, with 13 bases lying between them. The CDR3 consists of 14 residues. This CDR3 reads CATAGTLNTGELFF. Written as DNA, the CDR3 is TGTGCCACCGCCGGGACACTGAACACCGGGGAGCTGTTTTTT.

Concerning this clone itself: At one end the junction does not follow the germline gene, possibly because of a read error. J is TRBJ2-3 and V is TRBV11-2; TRBD2 might be the D (5 bases). Germline values: CDR1 SGHAT, CDR2 FQNNGV. This CDR3 is built from 14 residues. The CDR3 protein is CASSFYLTPRGSIF. The DNA for the CDR3 is TGTGCCAGCAGCTTCTATCTCACCCCACGAGGGAGTATTTTT. The entire variable domain, with the rest obtained from reference TRBV11-2 and TRBJ2-3, is as follows: EAGVAQSPRYKIIEKRQSVAFWCNPISGHATLYWYQQILGQGPKLLIQFQNNGVVDDSQLPKDRFSAERLKGVDSTLKIQPAKLEDSAVYLCASSFYLTPRGSIFGPGTRLTVL.

The chain uses TRBV18 and TRBJ1-2; D gene unclear. Trimming took 3 bases from V and 8 from J, leaving 19 bases between them. The germline V gene encodes CDR1 KGHSH and CDR2 LQKENI. The length of the CDR3 is 15 residues. The CDR3 sequence is CASSPSEAEKVGYTF. The CDR3 DNA follows: TGTGCCAGCTCACCGTCCGAGGCAGAAAAGGTCGGCTACACCTTC.

The chain uses TRBV6-5 and TRBJ2-3; D is undetermined. The CDR3 contains 13 residues. Per the germline V gene, CDR1 is MNHEY and CDR2 is SVGAGI. Trimming shortened V by 6 bases and J by 0 bases, and 7 bases separated the two germline ends. This chain's CDR3 is CASSYGSTDTQYF. The CDR3 DNA follows: TGTGCCAGCAGCTACGGGAGCACAGATACGCAGTATTTT.

Only one count was recorded for this clone. V usage is TRBV7-2 and J usage is TRBJ1-2, with D unclear. Germline CDR1 is SGHTA and CDR2 is FQGNSA. The CDR3 sequence is 12 residues long. V lost 7 bases and J lost 8, with 14 bases in between. The CDR3 loop is CASISMTGGYTF. The CDR3 coding sequence is TGTGCCAGCATCTCGATGACGGGGGGCTACACCTTC.

This clone was seen only a few times. The rearrangement joins TRBV6-6 to TRBJ1-3; the D is unclear. V lost 1 base to trimming and J lost 13 bases, with 14 bases between them. CDR3 length: 13 amino acids. Germline V gene data show CDR1 as MNHNY and CDR2 as SVGAGI (reference sequence). Written as DNA, the CDR3 is TGTGCCAGCAGTTACTTAGCTGGACGGGAGATATATTTT. This encodes CASSYLAGREIYF.

The chain carries TRBV29-1 and TRBJ2-3; 7 nucleotides line up with TRBD2. This CDR3 has 15 amino acids. Germline-derived CDR1 and CDR2 are SQVTM and ANQGSEA. Trimming took 7 bases from V and 3 from J; bases not matched to a gene: 13. CDR3 sequence reads: CSAAPRGSSTDTQYF. In DNA form, the CDR3 reads TGCAGCGCCGCCCCCCGCGGGAGTTCTACAGATACGCAGTATTTT.

V is TRBV6-5 and J is TRBJ2-2; no firm D call. Germline loops: CDR1 MNHEY, CDR2 SVGAGI. Trimming took off 2 bases at V and 5 bases at J, with 9 bases between the two ends. The CDR3 runs 14 residues. CDR3 in DNA: TGTGCCAGCAGTTACGGAAGGGCTACCGGGGAGCTGTTTTTT. Protein product: CASSYGRATGELFF.

The chain employs TRBV11-1 and TRBJ2-1; 7 nucleotides agree with TRBD1. Per the germline V gene, CDR1 is SGHAT and CDR2 is FQDESV (reference sequence). CDR3 length: 15 amino acids. V trimming: 5 bases; J trimming: 2 bases; junction bases outside the gene matches: 6. CDR3 in amino acids: CASSDPGGPYNEQFF. The CDR3 region has the DNA TGTGCCAGCAGCGACCCAGGGGGTCCCTACAATGAGCAGTTCTTC.

V and J are TRBV18 and TRBJ2-5; D may be TRBD1 or TRBD2 (5 bases each). Germline CDR1 reads KGHSH; CDR2 reads LQKENI. This CDR3 comprises 14 residues. The V end lost 2 bases, the J end lost 2 bases, and 9 bases lay between the germline ends. The CDR3 nucleotides read TGTGCCAGCTCACCAGGGACGCAGCAAGAGACCCAGTACTTC. Translation gives CASSPGTQQETQYF.

The chain couples TRBV4-1 to TRBJ2-1; 9 bases line up with TRBD2. The CDR3 runs 15 residues. Germline loops: CDR1 MGHRA, CDR2 YSYEKL. The J segment lost 7 bases and the V segment lost 0 bases, leaving 4 bases of the junction unmatched. CDR3 region: CASSQESSGVNEQFF. CDR3 DNA sequence: TGCGCCAGCAGCCAAGAATCTAGCGGGGTGAATGAGCAGTTCTTC.